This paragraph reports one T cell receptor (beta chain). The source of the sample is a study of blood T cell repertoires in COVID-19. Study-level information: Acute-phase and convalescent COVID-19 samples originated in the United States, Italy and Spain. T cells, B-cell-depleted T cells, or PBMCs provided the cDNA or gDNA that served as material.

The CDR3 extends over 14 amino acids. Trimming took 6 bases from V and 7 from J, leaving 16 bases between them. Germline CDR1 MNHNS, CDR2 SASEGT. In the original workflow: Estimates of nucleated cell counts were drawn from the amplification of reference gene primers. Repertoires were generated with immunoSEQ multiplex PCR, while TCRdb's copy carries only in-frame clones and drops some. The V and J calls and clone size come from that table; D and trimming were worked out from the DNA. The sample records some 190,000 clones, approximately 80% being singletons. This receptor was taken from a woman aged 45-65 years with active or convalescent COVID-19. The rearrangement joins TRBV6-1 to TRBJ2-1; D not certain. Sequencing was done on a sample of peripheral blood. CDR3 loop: CASSHAALMNEQFF. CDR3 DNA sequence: TGTGCCAGCAGCCACGCGGCCCTGATGAATGAGCAGTTCTTC.